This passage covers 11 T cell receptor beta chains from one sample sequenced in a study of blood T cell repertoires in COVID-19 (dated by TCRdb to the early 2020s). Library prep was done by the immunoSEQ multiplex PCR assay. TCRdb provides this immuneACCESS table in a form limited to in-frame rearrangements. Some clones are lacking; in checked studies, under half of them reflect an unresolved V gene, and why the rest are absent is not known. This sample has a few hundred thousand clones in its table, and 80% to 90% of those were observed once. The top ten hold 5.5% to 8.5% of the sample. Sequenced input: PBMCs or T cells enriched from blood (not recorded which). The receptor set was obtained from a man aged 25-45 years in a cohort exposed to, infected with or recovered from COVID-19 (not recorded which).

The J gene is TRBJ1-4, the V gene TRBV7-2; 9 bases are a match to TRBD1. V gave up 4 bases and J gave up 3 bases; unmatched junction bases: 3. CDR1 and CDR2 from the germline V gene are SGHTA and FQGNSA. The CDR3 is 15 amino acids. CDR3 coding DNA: TGTGCCAGCAGCTGGGGGACAGGGCCTAATGAAAAACTGTTTTTT. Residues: CASSWGTGPNEKLFF.

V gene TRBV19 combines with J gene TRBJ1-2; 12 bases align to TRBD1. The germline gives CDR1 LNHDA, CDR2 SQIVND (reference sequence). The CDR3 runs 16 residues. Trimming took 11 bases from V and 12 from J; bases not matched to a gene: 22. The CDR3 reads CAAESAGQGAGSRHTF. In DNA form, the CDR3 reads TGTGCCGCAGAGTCCGCGGGACAGGGGGCCGGATCCCGTCACACCTTC.

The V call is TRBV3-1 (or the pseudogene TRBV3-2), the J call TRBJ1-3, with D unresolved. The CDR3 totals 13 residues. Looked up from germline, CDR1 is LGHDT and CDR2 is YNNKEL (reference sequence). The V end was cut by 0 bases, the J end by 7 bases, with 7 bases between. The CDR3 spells CASSQDNPNTIYF. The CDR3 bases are TGTGCCAGCAGCCAAGATAATCCCAACACCATATATTTT.

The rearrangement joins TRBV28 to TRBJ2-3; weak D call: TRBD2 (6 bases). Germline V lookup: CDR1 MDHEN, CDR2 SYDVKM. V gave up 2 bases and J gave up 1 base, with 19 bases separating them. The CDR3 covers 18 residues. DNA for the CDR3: TGTGCCAGCAGTTTAGATTTGCGCGGGGACCGCCGCACAGATACGCAGTATTTT. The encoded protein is CASSLDLRGDRRTDTQYF.

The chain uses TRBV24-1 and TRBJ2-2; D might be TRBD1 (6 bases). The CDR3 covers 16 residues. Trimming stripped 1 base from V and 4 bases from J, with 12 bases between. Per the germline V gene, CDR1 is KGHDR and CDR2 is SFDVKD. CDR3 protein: CATSDFGQGRTGELFF. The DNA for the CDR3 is TGTGCCACCAGTGATTTTGGGCAGGGGCGCACCGGGGAGCTGTTTTTT.

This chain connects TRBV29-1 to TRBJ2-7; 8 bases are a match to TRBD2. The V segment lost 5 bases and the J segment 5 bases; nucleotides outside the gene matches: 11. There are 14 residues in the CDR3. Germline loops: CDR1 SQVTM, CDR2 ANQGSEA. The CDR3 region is CSVKREWLRNEQYF. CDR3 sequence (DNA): TGCAGCGTTAAGCGGGAGTGGTTGAGGAACGAGCAGTACTTC.

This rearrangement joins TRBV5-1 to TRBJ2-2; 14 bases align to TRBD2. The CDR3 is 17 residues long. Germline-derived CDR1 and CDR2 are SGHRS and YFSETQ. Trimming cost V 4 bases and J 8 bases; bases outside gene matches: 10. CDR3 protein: CASSPKTSGRALGELFF. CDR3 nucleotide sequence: TGCGCCAGCAGCCCCAAGACTAGCGGGAGGGCTCTAGGGGAGCTGTTTTTT.

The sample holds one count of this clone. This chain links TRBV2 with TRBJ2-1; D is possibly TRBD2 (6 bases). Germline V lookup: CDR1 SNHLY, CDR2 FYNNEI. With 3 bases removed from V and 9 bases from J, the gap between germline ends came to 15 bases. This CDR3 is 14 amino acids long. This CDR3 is CASSDSGDLSEQFF. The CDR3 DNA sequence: TGTGCCAGCAGTGATTCGGGGGATCTGAGTGAGCAGTTCTTC.

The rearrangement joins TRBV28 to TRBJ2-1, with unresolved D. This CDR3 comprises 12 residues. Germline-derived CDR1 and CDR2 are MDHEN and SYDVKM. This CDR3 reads CAIRSSYNEQFF. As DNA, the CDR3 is TGTGCTATAAGGAGCTCCTACAATGAGCAGTTCTTC.

CDR3 region: CASSYLATGGLPLHF. CDR3 nucleotides: TGTGCCAGCAGTTACCTGGCGACAGGGGGGCTACCCCTCCACTTT. The V call is TRBV6-5, the J call TRBJ1-6; TRBD1 aligns across 9 bases. This CDR3 is built from 15 residues. Germline loops: CDR1 MNHEY, CDR2 SVGAGI. V lost 2 bases to trimming and J lost 12 bases; unmatched junction nucleotides: 8.

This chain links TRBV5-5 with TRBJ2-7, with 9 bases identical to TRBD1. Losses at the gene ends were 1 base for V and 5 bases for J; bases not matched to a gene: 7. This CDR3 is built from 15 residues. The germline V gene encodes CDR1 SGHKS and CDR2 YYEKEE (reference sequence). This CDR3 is CASSLRRDREHEQYF. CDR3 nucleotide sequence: TGTGCCAGCAGCTTGCGCCGGGACAGGGAACACGAGCAGTACTTC.